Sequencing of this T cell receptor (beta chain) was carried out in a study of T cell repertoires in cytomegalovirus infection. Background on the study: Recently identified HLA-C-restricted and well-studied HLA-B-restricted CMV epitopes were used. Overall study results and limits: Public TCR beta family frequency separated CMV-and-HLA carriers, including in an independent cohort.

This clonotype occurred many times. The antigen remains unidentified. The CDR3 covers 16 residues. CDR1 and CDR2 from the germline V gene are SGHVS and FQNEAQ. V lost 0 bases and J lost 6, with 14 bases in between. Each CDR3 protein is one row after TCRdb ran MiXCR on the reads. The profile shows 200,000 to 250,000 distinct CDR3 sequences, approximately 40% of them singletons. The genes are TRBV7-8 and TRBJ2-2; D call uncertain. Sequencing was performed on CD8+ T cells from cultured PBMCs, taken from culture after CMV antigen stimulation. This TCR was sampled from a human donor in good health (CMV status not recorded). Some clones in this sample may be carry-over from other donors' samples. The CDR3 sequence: CASSLAPYSVAGELFF. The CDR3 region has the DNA TGTGCCAGCAGCTTAGCCCCGTATTCGGTGGCCGGGGAGCTGTTTTTT. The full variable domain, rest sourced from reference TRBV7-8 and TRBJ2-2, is GAGVSQSPRYKVAKRGQDVALRCDPISGHVSLFWYQQALGQGPEFLTYFQNEAQLDKSGLPSDRFFAERPEGSVSTLKIQRTQQEDSAVYLCASSLAPYSVAGELFFGEGSRLTVL.